The 27 T cell receptor beta chains below were found in one sample sequenced in a study of cytomegalovirus exposure and HLA in healthy donors. PCR involved 60 Vbeta and 13 Jbeta primers. The data were produced by immunoSEQ multiplex PCR, yet TCRdb's version contains in-frame clones alone and is incomplete. Of around 170,000 clones in the sample, 75% to 90% were seen once. Material: PBMCs. The receptors originated from a woman between 45 and 65 years old in good health and CMV-seropositive.

This chain uses TRBV5-1 with TRBJ1-2; the D gene is possibly TRBD1 (6 bases). Trimming took off 3 bases at V and 4 bases at J, with 13 bases between the two ends. The germline CDR1 and CDR2 sequences are SGHRS and YFSETQ. CDR3 length: 14 amino acids. CDR3 in amino acids: CASSSTGNGYGYTF. CDR3 sequence (DNA): TGCGCCAGCAGCTCTACAGGGAACGGCTATGGCTACACCTTC.

This rearrangement joins TRBV5-1 to TRBJ2-7, with 8 bases identical to TRBD2. Looked up from germline, CDR1 is SGHRS and CDR2 is YFSETQ. This CDR3 has 14 residues. The V gene end was trimmed by 4 bases and the J gene end by 7 bases; junction bases not matched to a gene: 10. The CDR3 loop reads CASSIRGGYGEQYF. CDR3 in DNA: TGCGCCAGCAGCATCCGCGGGGGGTACGGAGAGCAGTACTTC.

The chain is built from TRBV5-4 and TRBJ2-3; D call uncertain. This CDR3 is built from 15 residues. V dropped 0 bases and J dropped 2 bases, with 10 bases sitting between them. Germline V gene data show CDR1 as SGHNT and CDR2 as YYREEE (reference sequence). CDR3: CASSLDPSNTDTQYF. For the CDR3, the DNA is TGTGCCAGCAGCTTGGACCCCTCTAACACAGATACGCAGTATTTT.

The V and J genes are TRBV5-1 and TRBJ1-1; D is uncertain. The CDR3 contains 13 residues. Germline CDR1 reads SGHRS; CDR2 reads YFSETQ. V lost 4 bases and J lost 0, with 7 bases in between. CDR3 protein: CASSPRLNTEAFF. The CDR3 DNA sequence: TGCGCCAGCAGCCCCCGTCTGAACACTGAAGCTTTCTTT.

The V call is TRBV9, the J call TRBJ1-2; D is uncertain. Germline values: CDR1 SGDLS, CDR2 YYNGEE. V was pared by 0 bases and J by 4 bases, with 7 bases between. The CDR3 covers 13 residues. The CDR3 here is CASSVDEFYGYTF. The CDR3 DNA follows: TGTGCCAGCAGCGTAGACGAGTTCTATGGCTACACCTTC.

This sequence joins TRBV5-1 and TRBJ2-1; 7 bases match TRBD1. The V segment lost 0 bases and the J segment 6 bases; nucleotides outside the gene matches: 9. The germline V gene has CDR1 SGHRS and CDR2 YFSETQ. The CDR3 consists of 16 residues. The CDR3 nucleotides are TGCGCCAGCAGCTTGGCCTCGGGGACAGCCATCAATGAGCAGTTCTTC. It is translated as CASSLASGTAINEQFF.

The chain joins TRBV5-1 to TRBJ2-1; D unresolved. This CDR3 contains 14 residues. Per germline, CDR1 SGHRS and CDR2 YFSETQ. Between the trimmed V and J ends, which lost 0 bases and 2 bases, there was a span of 6 bases. The CDR3 sequence is CASSLERTYNEQFF. The CDR3 nucleotides are TGCGCCAGCAGCTTGGAGAGGACCTACAATGAGCAGTTCTTC.

The rearrangement joins TRBV10-3 to TRBJ2-3; D is perhaps TRBD2 (5 bases). Trimming took 7 bases from V and 1 from J, leaving 12 bases between them. This CDR3 contains 14 residues. CDR1 is ENHRY and CDR2 is SYGVKD in the germline V gene. CDR3 in DNA: TGTGCCATCAAAGAGGGATACGGCACAGATACGCAGTATTTT. Amino acid sequence: CAIKEGYGTDTQYF.

The gene calls are TRBV10-1 and TRBJ2-3; TRBD1 might be the D (7 bases). Trimming took 0 bases from V and 5 from J, leaving 12 bases between them. Germline V gene lookup returns CDR1 WNHNN and CDR2 SYGVQD (reference sequence). The CDR3 spans 15 residues. Here the CDR3 reads CASSESRQGGDTQYF. CDR3 nucleotides: TGCGCCAGCAGTGAGTCGAGACAGGGAGGAGATACGCAGTATTTT.

J is TRBJ2-3 and V is TRBV4-1, with a tentative D call TRBD1 (6 bases). Trimming took 3 bases from V and 5 from J, leaving 12 bases between them. In germline, CDR1 is MGHRA, CDR2 YSYEKL. The CDR3 has 14 amino acids. This CDR3 is CASSHVNREDTQYF. The CDR3, as DNA: TGCGCCAGCAGCCACGTCAACAGGGAAGATACGCAGTATTTT.

The count of this clone is one. The chain uses TRBV9 and TRBJ2-3; TRBD2 agrees at 16 bases. The length of the CDR3 is 20 residues. CDR1 is SGDLS, CDR2 YYNGEE, per germline. With 4 bases clipped from V and 6 bases from J, the junction kept 17 bases outside the gene matches. The CDR3 region is CASSPRSNPGLAGGWDTQYF. CDR3 sequence (DNA): TGTGCCAGCAGCCCACGATCAAACCCGGGACTAGCGGGGGGGTGGGATACGCAGTATTTT.

A single count supports this clone. The V gene is TRBV18, the J gene TRBJ2-3; the D gene is possibly TRBD2 (6 bases). Germline lookup yields CDR1 KGHSH and CDR2 LQKENI. The germline V and J ends were trimmed by 2 bases and 5 bases, with 8 bases remaining between them. The CDR3 spans 13 residues. Written as DNA, the CDR3 is TGTGCCAGCTCACCAAACGGGAGAGATACGCAGTATTTT. This codes for CASSPNGRDTQYF.

The chain employs TRBV6-5 and TRBJ2-5, with 9 bases fitting TRBD1. The J call may be wrong; the DNA end is better matched by TRBJ2-7. The CDR3 is made up of 13 amino acids. Germline loops: CDR1 MNHEY, CDR2 SVGAGI. The CDR3: CASRGQGSYEQYF. The DNA of the CDR3 is TGTGCCAGCAGGGGACAGGGTTCGTACGAGCAGTACTTC.

The chain uses TRBV19 and TRBJ2-1, with 8 bases that match TRBD2. Trimming cost V 8 bases and J 6 bases; bases outside gene matches: 9. The CDR3 has 14 amino acids. CDR1 LNHDA and CDR2 SQIVND come from the germline V gene (reference sequence). The CDR3, as DNA: TGTGCCAGTTCCTTTATAGCGGGGTCCAATGAGCAGTTCTTC. Translated: CASSFIAGSNEQFF.

V usage is TRBV19 and J usage is TRBJ2-3; TRBD1 is a possible D gene (5 bases). The V and J ends lost 3 bases and 4 bases respectively, with 11 bases between them. Germline-derived CDR1 and CDR2 are LNHDA and SQIVND (reference sequence). This CDR3 is 14 amino acids long. The CDR3: CASSIRVEADTQYF. As DNA, the CDR3 is TGTGCCAGTAGTATCAGGGTTGAGGCAGATACGCAGTATTTT.

The V gene is TRBV6-5, the J gene TRBJ2-7, with 7 nucleotides matching TRBD1. The CDR3 sequence is 15 residues long. After removal of 2 bases from V and 4 bases from J, the junction contained 8 bases not matched to a gene. The germline CDR1 and CDR2 sequences are MNHEY and SVGAGI. In DNA, the CDR3 is TGTGCCAGCAGTTACCCACAGGGGTTCCCGTACGAGCAGTACTTC. Amino acids: CASSYPQGFPYEQYF.

The CDR3 spells CASSAARGKNTYGYTF. CDR3 coding DNA: TGCGCCAGCAGTGCGGCAAGGGGGAAGAATACGTATGGCTACACCTTC. The V gene is TRBV10-1, the J gene TRBJ1-2, with a tentative D call TRBD1 (6 bases). The CDR3 runs 16 residues. V was shortened by 4 bases and J by 5 bases, with 20 bases between the two germline ends. The germline CDR1 and CDR2 sequences are WNHNN and SYGVQD (reference sequence).

The chain joins TRBV25-1 to TRBJ2-6; maybe TRBD2 (5 bases). The CDR3 consists of 18 residues. V dropped 3 bases and J dropped 2 bases, with 17 bases sitting between them. CDR1 is MGHDK and CDR2 is SYGVNS in the germline V gene. The CDR3 loop is CASSDPLRTSPGANVLTF. CDR3 bases: TGTGCCAGCAGTGACCCCTTGAGAACTAGTCCTGGGGCCAACGTCCTGACTTTC.

This chain uses TRBV6-1 with TRBJ1-2; TRBD1 aligns across 7 bases. The germline gives CDR1 MNHNS, CDR2 SASEGT. V trimming: 6 bases; J trimming: 7 bases; junction bases outside the gene matches: 11. The CDR3 consists of 14 residues. CDR3 nucleotides: TGTGCCAGCAGAAAAACAGGGGACCCCGGTGGCTACACCTTC. This translates into CASRKTGDPGGYTF.

This chain uses TRBV12-5 with TRBJ1-1, with no clear D. V lost 4 bases to trimming and J lost 3 bases, with 12 bases between them. Germline CDR1 is LGHNT and CDR2 is FRNRAP. This CDR3 region has 14 residues. DNA for the CDR3: TGTGCTAGTGGTTCGACTAGCAGGTACACTGAAGCTTTCTTT. Residues: CASGSTSRYTEAFF.

The rearrangement links TRBV4-2 to TRBJ2-7; TRBD1 is a possible D gene (6 bases). Trimming took off 0 bases at V and 3 bases at J, with 12 bases between the two ends. The CDR3 is 15 amino acids. Germline V gives CDR1 LGHNA, CDR2 YNFKEQ. As DNA, the CDR3 is TGTGCCAGCAGCCAAGACGTGACAGGCATCTACGAGCAGTACTTC. Its protein product is CASSQDVTGIYEQYF.

This chain links TRBV27 with TRBJ2-1; D is possibly TRBD1 (5 bases). V shed 5 bases and J shed 7 bases, with 12 bases lying between them. The CDR3 covers 13 residues. Germline V lookup: CDR1 MNHEY, CDR2 SMNVEV (reference sequence). CDR3 nucleotide sequence: TGTGCCAGCAGTACTCAGGGCCCGAATGAGCAGTTCTTC. This translates into CASSTQGPNEQFF.

The chain combines TRBV7-9 with TRBJ1-2; a weak D match, TRBD1 (6 bases). Trimming removed 5 bases from V and 6 bases from J, with 13 bases in between. CDR3 length equals 13 residues. The germline CDR1 and CDR2 sequences are SEHNR and FQNEAQ (reference sequence). CDR3 in amino acids: CASSSYTGNGYTF. CDR3 coding DNA: TGTGCCAGCAGCAGCTATACAGGGAATGGCTACACCTTC.

V gene TRBV7-9 combines with J gene TRBJ1-2; D perhaps matches TRBD1 (6 bases). There are 13 residues in the CDR3. Germline V lookup: CDR1 SEHNR, CDR2 FQNEAQ (reference sequence). V was pared by 4 bases and J by 5 bases, with 11 bases between. CDR3 loop: CASSSEDSYGYTF. CDR3 nucleotide sequence: TGTGCCAGCAGCTCAGAGGACAGTTATGGCTACACCTTC.

This clone was observed a handful of times. The rearrangement joins TRBV5-6 to TRBJ2-6, with a possible D match to TRBD2 (5 bases). Deletions cut 2 bases from V and 4 bases from J, with 10 bases between. The CDR3 has 15 amino acids. Germline V CDR1 and CDR2: SGHDT, YYEEEE. CDR3 loop: CASSFRGTGANVLTF. Written as DNA, the CDR3 is TGTGCCAGCAGCTTTCGGGGAACAGGGGCCAACGTCCTGACTTTC.

The chain links TRBV19 to TRBJ1-6; 9 nucleotides agree with TRBD1. Germline V gene data show CDR1 as LNHDA and CDR2 as SQIVND (reference sequence). V gave up 5 bases and J gave up 6 bases; unmatched junction bases: 11. This CDR3 is built from 17 residues. The CDR3 protein is CASSPRGQGGSNSPLHF. The CDR3 coding sequence is TGTGCCAGTAGTCCGCGGGGACAGGGTGGGAGTAATTCACCCCTCCACTTT.

This chain connects TRBV6-1 to TRBJ1-4; TRBD1 aligns across 7 bases. With 5 bases clipped from V and 8 bases from J, the junction kept 8 bases outside the gene matches. The CDR3 loop spans 14 amino acids. The germline CDR1 and CDR2 sequences are MNHNS and SASEGT. CDR3 residues: CASSYRGTVEKLFF. The CDR3 bases are TGTGCCAGCAGTTATCGCGGGACAGTCGAAAAACTGTTTTTT.